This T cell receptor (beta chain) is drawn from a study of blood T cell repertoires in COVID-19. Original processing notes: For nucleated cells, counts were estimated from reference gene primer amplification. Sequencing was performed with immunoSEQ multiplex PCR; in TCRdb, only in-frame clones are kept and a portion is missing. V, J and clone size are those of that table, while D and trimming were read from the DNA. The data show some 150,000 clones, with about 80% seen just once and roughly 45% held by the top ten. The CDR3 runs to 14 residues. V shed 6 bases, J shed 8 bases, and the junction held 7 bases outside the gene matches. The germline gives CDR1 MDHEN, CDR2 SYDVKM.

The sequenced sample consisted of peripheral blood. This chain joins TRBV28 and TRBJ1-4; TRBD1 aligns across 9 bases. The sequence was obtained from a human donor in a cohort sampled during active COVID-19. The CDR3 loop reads CASRDTGTGEKLFF. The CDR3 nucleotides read TGTGCCAGCAGGGACACCGGGACAGGGGAAAAACTGTTTTTT.